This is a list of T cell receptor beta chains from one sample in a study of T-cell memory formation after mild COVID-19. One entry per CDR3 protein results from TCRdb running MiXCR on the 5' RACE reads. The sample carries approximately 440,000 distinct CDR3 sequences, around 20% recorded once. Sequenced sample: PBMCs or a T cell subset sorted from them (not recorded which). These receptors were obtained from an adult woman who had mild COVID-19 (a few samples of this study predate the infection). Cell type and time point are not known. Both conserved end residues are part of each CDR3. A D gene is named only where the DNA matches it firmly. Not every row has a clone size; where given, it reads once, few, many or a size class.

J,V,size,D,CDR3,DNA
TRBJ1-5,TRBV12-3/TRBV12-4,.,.,CASSLFPTGYNQPQHF,TGTGCCAGCAGTTTGTTCCCCACAGGTTACAATCAGCCCCAGCATTTT
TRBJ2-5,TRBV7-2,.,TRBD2,CASSLRAGGYGETQYF,TGTGCCAGCAGCTTAAGAGCGGGAGGCTATGGAGAGACCCAGTACTTC
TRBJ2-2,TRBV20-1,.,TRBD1,CSARDRRTGELFF,TGCAGTGCTAGGGACAGGAGGACCGGGGAGCTGTTTTTT
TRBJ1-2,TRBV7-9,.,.,CASSLAAGQANYGYTF,TGTGCCAGCAGCTTAGCGGCCGGGCAGGCCAACTATGGCTACACCTTC
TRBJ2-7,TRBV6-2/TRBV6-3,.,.,CASSTTRISYEQYF,TGTGCCAGCAGCACGACTAGAATTTCCTACGAGCAGTACTTC
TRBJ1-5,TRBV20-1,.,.,CSARGIRGTQHF,TGCAGTGCTAGAGGGATAAGGGGCACCCAGCATTTT
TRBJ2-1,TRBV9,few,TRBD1,CASSGRGQGGHEQFF,TGTGCCAGCAGCGGGAGAGGACAGGGGGGACACGAGCAGTTCTTC
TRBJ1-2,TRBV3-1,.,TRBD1,CASSPRDRGNGYTF,TGTGCCAGCAGCCCCCGGGACAGGGGGAATGGCTACACCTTC
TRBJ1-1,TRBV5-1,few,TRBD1,CASSFMGQGGTEAFF,TGCGCCAGCAGCTTTATGGGACAGGGTGGGACTGAAGCTTTCTTT
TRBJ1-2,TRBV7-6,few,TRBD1,CASRAGQAYGYTF,TGTGCCAGCAGGGCTGGACAGGCCTATGGCTACACCTTC
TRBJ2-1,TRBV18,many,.,CASSPYLWTARDEQFF,TGTGCCAGCTCACCTTATCTATGGACAGCTCGGGATGAGCAGTTCTTC
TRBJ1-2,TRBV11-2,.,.,CASSLGSAYGYTF,TGTGCCAGCAGCTTAGGGTCAGCCTATGGCTACACCTTC
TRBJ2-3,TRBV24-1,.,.,CATIQRPMNKHTDTQYF,TGTGCCACCATTCAGAGACCCATGAATAAACACACAGATACGCAGTATTTT
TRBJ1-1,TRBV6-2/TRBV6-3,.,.,CASSYRDTEAFF,TGTGCCAGCAGTTACAGGGACACTGAAGCTTTCTTT
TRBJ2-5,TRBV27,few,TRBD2,CASSPAFFRLAGGKETQYF,TGTGCCAGCAGCCCCGCCTTTTTTAGACTAGCGGGAGGGAAGGAGACCCAGTACTTC
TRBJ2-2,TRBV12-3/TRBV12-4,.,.,CASSLARHTGELFF,TGTGCCAGCAGTTTAGCCAGGCACACCGGGGAGCTGTTTTTT
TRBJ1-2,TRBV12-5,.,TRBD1,CASGSTGETYGYTF,TGTGCTAGTGGGTCGACAGGGGAGACCTATGGCTACACCTTC
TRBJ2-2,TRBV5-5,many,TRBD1,CASIGQGAITGELFF,TGTGCCAGCATTGGGCAGGGGGCAATCACCGGGGAGCTGTTTTTT
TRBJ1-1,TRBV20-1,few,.,CSRATGDTEAFF,TGCAGCCGTGCTACGGGGGACACTGAAGCTTTCTTT
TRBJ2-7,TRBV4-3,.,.,CASSLMTEARYEQYF,TGCGCCAGCAGCCTGATGACCGAGGCCCGTTACGAGCAGTACTTC
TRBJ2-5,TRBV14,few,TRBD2,CASSQDRAGQETQYF,TGTGCCAGCAGCCAAGATAGAGCGGGACAAGAGACCCAGTACTTC
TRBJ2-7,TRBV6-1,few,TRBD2,CAGKKAGETNEQYF,TGTGCCGGGAAGAAGGCGGGAGAAACGAACGAGCAGTACTTC
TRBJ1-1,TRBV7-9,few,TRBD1,CASSSDRGAFF,TGTGCCAGCAGCTCGGACAGGGGGGCTTTCTTT
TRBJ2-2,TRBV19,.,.,CASSISENTGELFF,TGTGCCAGTAGTATATCAGAGAACACCGGGGAGCTGTTTTTT
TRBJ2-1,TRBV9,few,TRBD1,CASSAGQGYNEQFF,TGTGCCAGCAGCGCGGGACAGGGGTACAATGAGCAGTTCTTC